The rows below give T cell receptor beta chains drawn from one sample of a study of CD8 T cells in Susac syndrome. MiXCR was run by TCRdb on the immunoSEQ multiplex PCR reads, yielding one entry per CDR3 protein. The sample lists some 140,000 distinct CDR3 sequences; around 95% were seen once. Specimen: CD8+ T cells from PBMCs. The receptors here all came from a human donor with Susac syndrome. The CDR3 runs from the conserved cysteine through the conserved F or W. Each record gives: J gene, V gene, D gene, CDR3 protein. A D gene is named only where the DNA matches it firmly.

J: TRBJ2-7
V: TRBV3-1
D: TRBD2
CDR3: CASSQVTSGPSSYEQYF

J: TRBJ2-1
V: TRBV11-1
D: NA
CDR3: CASSSDMINEQFF

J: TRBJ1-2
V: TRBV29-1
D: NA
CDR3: CSVETGTNYGYTF

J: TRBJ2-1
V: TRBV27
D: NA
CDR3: CASSRRPGNEQFF

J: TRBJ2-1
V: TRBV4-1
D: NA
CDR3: CASSQGSGPYNEQFF

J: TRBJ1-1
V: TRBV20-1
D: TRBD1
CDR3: CSTQGVVNTEAFF

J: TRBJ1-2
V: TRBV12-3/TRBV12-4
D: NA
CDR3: CASSPVTPLNYGYTF

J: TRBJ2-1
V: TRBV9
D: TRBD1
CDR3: CASSVAGQSYNEQFF

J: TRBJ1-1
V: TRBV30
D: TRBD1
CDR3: CAWSETGINTEAFF

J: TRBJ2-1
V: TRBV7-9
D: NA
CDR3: CASSLGESSYNEQFF

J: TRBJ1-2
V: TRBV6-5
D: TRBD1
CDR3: CASSYPGQGTGYTF

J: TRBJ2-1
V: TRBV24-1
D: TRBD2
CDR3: CATQGAGGDNEQFF

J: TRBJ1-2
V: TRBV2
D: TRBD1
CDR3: CASSEGWETGTLHGYTF

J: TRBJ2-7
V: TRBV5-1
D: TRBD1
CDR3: CASSYAGTGGSHEQYF

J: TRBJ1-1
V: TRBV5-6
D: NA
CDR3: CASRPGGNTEAFF

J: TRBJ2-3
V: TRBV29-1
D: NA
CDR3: CSVDGIRPDTQYF

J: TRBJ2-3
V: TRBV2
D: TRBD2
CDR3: CASSEAASGTTDTQYF

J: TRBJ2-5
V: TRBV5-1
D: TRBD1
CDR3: CASSSGTGVETQYF

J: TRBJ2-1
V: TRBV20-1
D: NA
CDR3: CSARTGTRNEQFF

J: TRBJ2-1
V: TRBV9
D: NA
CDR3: CASSGPGTLYNEQFF

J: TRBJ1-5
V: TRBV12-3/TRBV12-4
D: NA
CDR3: CASSLLDGDQPQHF

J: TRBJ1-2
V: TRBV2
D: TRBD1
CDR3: CARGQGENYGYTF

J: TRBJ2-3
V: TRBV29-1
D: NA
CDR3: CSVDRRGGTDTQYF

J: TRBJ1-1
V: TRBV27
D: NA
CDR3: CASSLGSDTEAFF

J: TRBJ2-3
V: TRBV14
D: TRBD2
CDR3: CASSRGTTFGDTQYF

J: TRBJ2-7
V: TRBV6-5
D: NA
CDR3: CASSYSTEAVYEQYF

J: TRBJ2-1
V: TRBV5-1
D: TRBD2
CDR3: CASSWTRGSHNEQFF

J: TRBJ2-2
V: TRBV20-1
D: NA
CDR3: CSADRGWGTGELFF

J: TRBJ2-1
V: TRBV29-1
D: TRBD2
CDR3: CSVPTSGMDEQFF

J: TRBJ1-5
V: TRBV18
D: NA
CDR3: CASSPISLEDSNQPQHF

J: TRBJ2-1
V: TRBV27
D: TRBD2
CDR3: CASSPQTLAGGIYNEQFF